A single sample is the source of the 14 T cell receptor beta chains below, sequenced in a study of T cells after yellow fever vaccination (dated by TCRdb to between 2018 and 2021). Interpreted using the paper, the treatment or condition label stands for: live attenuated yellow fever vaccine strain. The library was prepared using 5' RACE. Data came from an Illumina NovaSeq 6000. TCRdb passed the public sequencing reads through fastp at Q25 and MiXCR, retaining productive beta sequences. Rows with a matching CDR3 protein are joined into one entry that keeps the most common DNA and genes. Counted in this sample were about 330,000 distinct CDR3 sequences; roughly 3.9% of them appeared once. Around 23% of the sample lies in the top ten. Specimen: PBMCs, collected 5 days after the yellow fever booster vaccination. The receptors originated from a man between 18 and 35 years old who received the YFV17D yellow fever vaccine.

This clonotype was counted between two and nine times. The gene calls are TRBV6-1 and TRBJ2-1, with D possibly being TRBD2 (6 bases). Per germline, CDR1 MNHNS and CDR2 SASEGT. This CDR3 is 15 amino acids long. The V and J ends lost 6 bases and 4 bases respectively, with 16 bases between them. The CDR3 region is CASREGPDPYNEQFF. The CDR3 coding sequence is TGTGCCAGCAGGGAGGGACCCGATCCATACAATGAGCAGTTCTTC.

This clonotype was detected ten times or more. This chain connects TRBV5-1 to TRBJ2-1; D remains ambiguous. Germline V lookup: CDR1 SGHRS, CDR2 YFSETQ. Trimming shortened V by 0 bases and J by 0 bases, and 7 bases separated the two germline ends. The CDR3 runs 15 residues. CDR3 residues: CASSLAMGSYNEQFF. CDR3 coding DNA: TGCGCCAGCAGCTTGGCCATGGGCTCCTACAATGAGCAGTTCTTC.

This clonotype was counted only a few times. The genes are TRBV20-1 and TRBJ2-7; tentatively, D is TRBD2 (5 bases). V dropped 5 bases and J dropped 5 bases, with 13 bases sitting between them. Per germline, CDR1 DFQATT and CDR2 SNEGSKA (reference sequence). The CDR3 totals 12 residues. In DNA form, the CDR3 reads TGCAGTGCTCAACCCTCCGGGAACGAGCAGTACTTC. Translation: CSAQPSGNEQYF.

The chain carries TRBV3-2 and TRBJ2-3; the table's D call, TRBD2, was not checked against the DNA. TRBV3-2 represents a pseudogene. This CDR3 has 15 amino acids. For the CDR3, the DNA is TGTGCCAGCAGCCAAGAGGCCCGCGGCACAGATACGCAGTATTTT. Amino acid sequence: CASSQEARGTDTQYF.

This clonotype was seen ten or more times. The chain combines TRBV5-1 with TRBJ2-5, with D possibly called TRBD1 or TRBD2 (5 bases each). Trimming took 0 bases from V and 3 from J, leaving 15 bases between them. Looked up from germline, CDR1 is SGHRS and CDR2 is YFSETQ. The CDR3 totals 16 residues. The CDR3 DNA sequence: TGCGCCAGCAGCTTGGCTGGGGGAGCGTATGAAGAGACCCAGTACTTC. It codes for CASSLAGGAYEETQYF.

There are many counts of this clonotype. This chain connects TRBV29-1 to TRBJ2-3; 10 bases line up with TRBD1. The germline V gene encodes CDR1 SQVTM and CDR2 ANQGSEA. This CDR3 region has 15 residues. V was pared by 6 bases and J by 1 base, with 7 bases of the junction left unmatched. For the CDR3, the DNA is TGCAGCGTAGCCCGCGGGACAGGGGGCACAGATACGCAGTATTTT. This codes for CSVARGTGGTDTQYF.

The CDR3 DNA reads as TGTGCCATCAGTGCCACGACTAGTTCAGATACGCAGTATTTT. As protein: CAISATTSSDTQYF. This chain links TRBV10-3 with TRBJ2-3, with a weak D call TRBD2 (6 bases). The V end lost 4 bases, the J end lost 4 bases, and 12 bases lay between the germline ends. Germline values: CDR1 ENHRY, CDR2 SYGVKD. The CDR3 totals 14 residues.

Notes on this clonotype: A much larger clone sits a single nucleotide away, making a read error possible. The rearrangement links TRBV7-3 to TRBJ2-1; 8 bases fit TRBD1. CDR1 and CDR2 (germline): SGHTA, FQGTGA. CDR3 length equals 15 residues. V shed 1 base, J shed 10 bases, and the junction held 9 bases outside the gene matches. The CDR3 DNA reads TGTGCCAGCAGCTTAATGGCAGGGGGCTCCATGGAGCAGTTCTTC. Amino acids: CASSLMAGGSMEQFF.

This clonotype came up many times. The V call is TRBV5-1, the J call TRBJ2-5, with D possibly TRBD1 on 6 matching bases. The germline gives CDR1 SGHRS, CDR2 YFSETQ. The length of the CDR3 is 15 residues. The V gene lost 4 bases and the J gene lost 5 bases, with 18 bases spanning the gap. Written as DNA, the CDR3 is TGCGCCAGCAGCCCTCGGACAGTCCACGGGGAGACCCAGTACTTC. This translates into CASSPRTVHGETQYF.

This clonotype was seen repeatedly, ten times or more. The CDR3 spells CASSPSVAGELFF. The CDR3 DNA sequence: TGTGCCAGCAGTCCCTCAGTGGCCGGGGAGCTGTTTTTT. V gene TRBV12-3 or TRBV12-4 combines with J gene TRBJ2-2, with no clear D. Trimming stripped 5 bases from V and 6 bases from J, with 10 bases between. The CDR3 runs 13 residues.

This clonotype was counted many times. The rearrangement joins TRBV4-1 to TRBJ2-7, with D perhaps matching TRBD1 or TRBD2 (5 bases each). CDR1 and CDR2 from the germline V gene are MGHRA and YSYEKL. This CDR3 has 17 residues. With 4 bases removed from V and 7 bases from J, the gap between germline ends came to 26 bases. The CDR3 nucleotides are TGCGCCAGCAGCCCCAATCCCGGGACGAAGATCTCGGGTGAGCAGTACTTC. Encoded protein: CASSPNPGTKISGEQYF.

The chain couples TRBV6-5 to TRBJ1-1, with 9 bases matching TRBD1. Trimming cost V 4 bases and J 11 bases; bases outside gene matches: 5. The CDR3 length is 12 residues. The germline V gene encodes CDR1 MNHEY and CDR2 SVGAGI. The CDR3 coding sequence is TGTGCCAGCAGTTTGGGGACAGGGTTGGCTTTCTTT. This gives the protein CASSLGTGLAFF.

The V call is TRBV9, the J call TRBJ2-3; D could derive from TRBD1 or TRBD2 (5 bases each). With 4 bases removed from V and 4 bases from J, the gap between germline ends came to 16 bases. From germline, CDR1 is SGDLS and CDR2 YYNGEE. This CDR3 is built from 15 residues. CDR3: CASSPSGGLADTQYF. The CDR3 DNA reads TGTGCCAGCAGCCCTAGTGGGGGTCTGGCAGATACGCAGTATTTT.

This clonotype has only a few counts. The chain carries TRBV6-2 or TRBV6-3 and TRBJ1-2; TRBD1 agrees at 7 bases. The germline gives CDR1 MNHEY, CDR2 SVGEGT. Germline trimming cut 5 bases from V and 3 bases from J; bases unmatched to any gene: 6. This CDR3 is built from 14 residues. CDR3 nucleotide sequence: TGTGCCAGCAGTCGATTCACAGGGGACTATGGCTACACCTTC. It codes for CASSRFTGDYGYTF.